These 19 T cell receptor beta chains came from one sample sequenced in a study of cytomegalovirus exposure and HLA in healthy donors. With 60 Vbeta and 13 Jbeta primers, the PCR was carried out. The data were produced by immunoSEQ multiplex PCR, yet TCRdb's version contains in-frame clones alone and is incomplete. The profile shows a few hundred thousand clones, around 77% of them singletons. Sequencing input: PBMCs. All receptors derive from a woman aged 25 to 39 in good health and CMV-seronegative.

DNA for the CDR3: TGCGCCAGCAGCTTGGGAGGGCCCCTCTACGAGCAGTACTTC. Its protein is CASSLGGPLYEQYF. The chain uses TRBV5-1 and TRBJ2-7; D possibly corresponds to TRBD2 (5 bases). The CDR3 covers 14 residues. V dropped 0 bases and J dropped 3 bases, with 10 bases sitting between them. Germline lookup yields CDR1 SGHRS and CDR2 YFSETQ.

This chain connects TRBV2 to TRBJ2-7; D may be TRBD1 (7 bases). Germline-derived CDR1 and CDR2 are SNHLY and FYNNEI. CDR3 length: 13 residues. V was trimmed by 6 bases and J by 2 bases, leaving 11 bases between them. CDR3 protein: CASRGGQTYEQYF. CDR3 in DNA: TGTGCCAGCAGGGGGGGACAGACCTACGAGCAGTACTTC.

The chain joins TRBV11-2 to TRBJ2-7, with D hard to call. The V gene lost 0 bases and the J gene lost 5 bases, with 11 bases spanning the gap. The CDR3 loop spans 14 amino acids. Germline loops: CDR1 SGHAT, CDR2 FQNNGV. Written as DNA, the CDR3 is TGTGCCAGCAGCTTAGACAGGCAGATCCACGAGCAGTACTTC. Translated, it gives CASSLDRQIHEQYF.

The chain links TRBV29-1 to TRBJ1-5, with D possibly matching TRBD1 (5 bases). The germline V gene has CDR1 SQVTM and CDR2 ANQGSEA. This CDR3 contains 14 residues. V lost 4 bases, J lost 3 bases, and 13 bases lay in between. The CDR3 loop is CSVGYGAYNQPQHF. The CDR3 nucleotides are TGCAGCGTTGGGTATGGGGCTTACAATCAGCCCCAGCATTTT.

The J gene is TRBJ2-5, the V gene TRBV5-1; no clear D gene. Looked up from germline, CDR1 is SGHRS and CDR2 is YFSETQ. Trimming left V 3 bases short and J 5 bases short, with 5 bases between. The CDR3 spans 11 residues. CDR3 protein: CASSSGETQYF. CDR3 nucleotide sequence: TGCGCCAGCAGCTCCGGGGAGACCCAGTACTTC.

The chain has TRBV9 and TRBJ1-2, with 7 bases aligning to TRBD1. The CDR3 contains 16 residues. Unmatched junction bases numbered 14, after V lost 3 bases and J lost 6 bases. The germline V gene encodes CDR1 SGDLS and CDR2 YYNGEE. CDR3 sequence (DNA): TGTGCCAGCAGCGACTCGACAGGGAGAAGTGGGGATGGCTACACCTTC. This gives the protein CASSDSTGRSGDGYTF.

This chain links TRBV29-1 with TRBJ2-1; perhaps TRBD2 as D (5 bases). V was trimmed by 3 bases and J by 1 base, leaving 16 bases between them. The CDR3 is 16 amino acids. CDR1 and CDR2 from the germline V gene are SQVTM and ANQGSEA. The CDR3 DNA follows: TGCAGCGTTGAGGATCCCATAGCGAGGTCCTACAATGAGCAGTTCTTC. Translated, it gives CSVEDPIARSYNEQFF.

The V gene is TRBV9, the J gene TRBJ1-2; D is ambiguous. This CDR3 is 16 amino acids long. V was clipped by 3 bases and J by 2 bases, with 17 bases between them. CDR1 SGDLS and CDR2 YYNGEE come from the germline V gene. The CDR3 coding sequence is TGTGCCAGCAGCGCGGAGCCTTGGCTCGGGAACTATGGCTACACCTTC. Translated: CASSAEPWLGNYGYTF.

The V and J genes are TRBV28 and TRBJ2-7, with 7 bases aligning to TRBD2. This CDR3 contains 16 residues. V trimming: 2 bases; J trimming: 2 bases; junction bases outside the gene matches: 9. Germline V lookup: CDR1 MDHEN, CDR2 SYDVKM. The CDR3 DNA sequence: TGTGCCAGCAGTTTAGTCCTCCGGGACTACACCTACGAGCAGTACTTC. Protein: CASSLVLRDYTYEQYF.

The genes are TRBV5-1 and TRBJ2-7, with TRBD2 identical over 12 bases. CDR3 size: 14 residues. V lost 4 bases to trimming and J lost 6 bases; unmatched junction nucleotides: 5. CDR1 SGHRS and CDR2 YFSETQ come from the germline V gene. CDR3 loop: CASSATSGRPEQYF. Here the CDR3 DNA reads TGCGCCAGCAGCGCGACTAGCGGGAGACCCGAGCAGTACTTC.

The rearrangement joins TRBV18 to TRBJ1-1; maybe TRBD1 (5 bases). The germline V gene encodes CDR1 KGHSH and CDR2 LQKENI. With 0 bases removed from V and 4 bases from J, the gap between germline ends came to 12 bases. The CDR3 is 15 amino acids. CDR3 sequence reads: CASSPPNQGGTEAFF. DNA of the CDR3: TGTGCCAGCTCACCACCTAACCAGGGTGGCACTGAAGCTTTCTTT.

Ten or more counts support this clone. This chain joins TRBV6-4 and TRBJ2-2; 9 bases agree with TRBD2. The V and J ends lost 3 bases and 1 base, in that order; junction bases with no gene match: 0. Germline loops: CDR1 MRHNA, CDR2 SNTAGT. The CDR3 is 15 residues long. CDR3 DNA sequence: TGTGCCAGCAGTGAGACTAGCGGGAACACCGGGGAGCTGTTTTTT. Translation: CASSETSGNTGELFF.

This chain joins TRBV2 and TRBJ2-7, with D unclear. Germline CDR1 reads SNHLY; CDR2 reads FYNNEI. Trimming cost V 10 bases and J 5 bases, with 18 bases left between them. The CDR3 runs 13 residues. CDR3 protein: CATKIAWPNEQYF. CDR3 sequence (DNA): TGTGCCACCAAAATTGCCTGGCCAAACGAGCAGTACTTC.

The CDR3 here is CASSQDRGRVRQQYF. CDR3 coding DNA: TGTGCCAGCAGCCAAGATCGCGGGAGAGTACGCCAGCAGTACTTC. This sequence joins TRBV14 and TRBJ2-5; 7 nucleotides align to TRBD2. CDR1 is SGHDN and CDR2 is FVKESK in the germline V gene. The CDR3 consists of 15 residues. The V segment lost 0 bases and the J segment 11 bases; nucleotides outside the gene matches: 12. Full variable domain (remainder filled in from reference TRBV14 and TRBJ2-5): EAGVTQFPSHSVIEKGQTVTLRCDPISGHDNLYWYRRVMGKEIKFLLHFVKESKQDESGMPNNRFLAERTGGTYSTLKVQPAELEDSGVYFCASSQDRGRVRQQYFGPGTRLLVL.

This chain joins TRBV19 and TRBJ2-7; D is perhaps TRBD1 (6 bases). Germline loops: CDR1 LNHDA, CDR2 SQIVND (reference sequence). The CDR3 length is 14 residues. V gave up 5 bases and J gave up 2 bases, with 13 bases separating them. The CDR3 here is CASSRQGSPYEQYF. In nucleotides, the CDR3 is TGTGCCAGTAGTCGGCAGGGGTCCCCCTACGAGCAGTACTTC.

This rearrangement joins TRBV7-6 to TRBJ2-2; 8 nucleotides agree with TRBD2. After removal of 1 base from V and 5 bases from J, the junction contained 6 bases not matched to a gene. Per germline, CDR1 SGHVS and CDR2 FNYEAQ. This CDR3 has 16 amino acids. The CDR3 is CASSLVPGGQTGELFF. In DNA, the CDR3 is TGTGCCAGCAGCTTAGTCCCGGGGGGGCAAACCGGGGAGCTGTTTTTT.

The V and J genes are TRBV5-4 and TRBJ2-6; TRBD1 matches 7 bases. Looked up from germline, CDR1 is SGHNT and CDR2 is YYREEE (reference sequence). This CDR3 is 16 amino acids long. V was pared by 4 bases and J by 0 bases, with 4 bases of the junction left unmatched. CDR3 in amino acids: CASSPDRPSGANVLTF. For the CDR3, the DNA is TGTGCCAGCAGCCCGGACAGGCCCTCTGGGGCCAACGTCCTGACTTTC.

V is TRBV14 and J is TRBJ2-7, with 9 bases lining up with TRBD1. The junction had 12 bases not matched to a gene; V was cut back by 3 bases and J by 9 bases. This CDR3 region has 15 residues. Per germline, CDR1 SGHDN and CDR2 FVKESK. The CDR3 reads CASSQLTGGIFGQYF. CDR3 DNA: TGTGCCAGCAGCCAGTTGACAGGGGGTATTTTTGGGCAGTACTTC.

The rearrangement uses TRBV29-1 and TRBJ2-3, with TRBD2 matching 10 bases. J gave up 5 bases and V 7 bases, and 6 bases lay outside the gene matches. The V gene's germline CDR1 is SQVTM and CDR2 ANQGSEA. CDR3 length: 13 residues. The CDR3 coding sequence is TGCAGCGCCAGCGGGAGGGCCCGAGATACGCAGTATTTT. Encoded protein: CSASGRARDTQYF.